This TCR beta chain was captured by sequencing in a study of blood T cell repertoires in COVID-19. V lost 8 bases and J 5 bases, leaving 19 bases between the germline ends. In germline, CDR1 is LNHNV, CDR2 YYDKDF (reference sequence). The CDR3 contains 15 residues. Assay: immunoSEQ multiplex PCR; the TCRdb copy retains only in-frame clones and omits some. Among a few hundred thousand clones listed, 90% were seen once. Sequenced input: peripheral blood. V is TRBV15 and J is TRBJ2-1; possibly TRBD2 for D (6 bases). The sequence derives from a woman aged 40-49 years with COVID-19, enrolled during active disease. CDR3 coding DNA: TGTGCCACCCGTGCCCGGGAGAAAGGACACAATGAGCAGTTCTTC. Translating gives CATRAREKGHNEQFF.